The next 25 T cell receptor beta chains were all read from a single sample in a study of cytomegalovirus exposure and HLA in healthy donors. Use of 60 Vbeta and 13 Jbeta primers characterized the PCR. Sequencing used immunoSEQ multiplex PCR; TCRdb keeps in-frame clones, though not all of them. In the table there are about 120,000 clones, about 75% of which are singletons. The material sequenced was PBMCs. Source of these receptors: a man aged 55 to 69 in good health and CMV-seropositive.

The chain has TRBV30 and TRBJ2-2; weak D call: TRBD1 (6 bases). The CDR3 has 15 amino acids. The germline V gene has CDR1 GTSNPN and CDR2 SVGIG (reference sequence). V lost 4 bases to trimming and J lost 3 bases, with 15 bases between them. The DNA of the CDR3 is TGTGCCTGGACCGGGCAGGGGAGATACACCGGGGAGCTGTTTTTT. The encoded protein is CAWTGQGRYTGELFF.

CDR3 in DNA: TGCAGCGTTGCATTAGAAGAGACCCAGTACTTC. Translating gives CSVALEETQYF. This chain links TRBV29-1 with TRBJ2-5; D is unresolved. The V gene lost 4 bases and the J gene lost 3 bases, with 6 bases spanning the gap. The V gene's germline CDR1 is SQVTM and CDR2 ANQGSEA. This CDR3 spans 11 amino acids.

V usage is TRBV7-9 and J usage is TRBJ2-7; D is perhaps TRBD2 (6 bases). Germline V gene data show CDR1 as SEHNR and CDR2 as FQNEAQ (reference sequence). Deletions cut 2 bases from V and 5 bases from J, with 22 bases between. This CDR3 contains 17 residues. CDR3 protein: CASSLSQWGVRTDEQYF. Written as DNA, the CDR3 is TGTGCCAGCAGCTTATCTCAATGGGGGGTAAGGACGGACGAGCAGTACTTC.

V usage is TRBV2 and J usage is TRBJ2-7; 11 nucleotides align to TRBD2. The CDR3 is 12 residues long. Germline values: CDR1 SNHLY, CDR2 FYNNEI. After removal of 8 bases from V and 3 bases from J, the junction contained 0 bases not matched to a gene. CDR3 in DNA: TGTGCCAGCGGGACTAGCGGCTACGAGCAGTACTTC. Its translation: CASGTSGYEQYF.

The chain uses TRBV2 and TRBJ1-2, with unresolved D. The CDR3 consists of 11 residues. Germline lookup yields CDR1 SNHLY and CDR2 FYNNEI. V lost 6 bases and J 5 bases, leaving 7 bases between the germline ends. The CDR3 DNA sequence: TGTGCCAGCAGCCTAGAGTATGGCTACACCTTC. This sequence encodes CASSLEYGYTF.

This clone was counted only a few times. The chain carries TRBV5-6 and TRBJ2-1, with D possibly matching TRBD2 (6 bases). This CDR3 spans 14 amino acids. Germline CDR1 is SGHDT and CDR2 is YYEEEE. Trimming took 0 bases from V and 9 from J, leaving 13 bases between them. CDR3 DNA sequence: TGTGCCAGCAGCTTGGTGGGACTCCCGGGTGAGCAGTTCTTC. Its protein is CASSLVGLPGEQFF.

This clone has only one observation. The rearrangement links TRBV5-1 to TRBJ2-1; perhaps TRBD2 as D (6 bases). Trimming took off 3 bases at V and 7 bases at J, with 17 bases between the two ends. This CDR3 is built from 15 residues. CDR1 and CDR2 from the germline V gene are SGHRS and YFSETQ. CDR3 protein: CASSSTQAGGNEQFF. For the CDR3, the DNA is TGCGCCAGCAGCTCGACTCAAGCGGGTGGAAATGAGCAGTTCTTC.

The chain joins TRBV27 to TRBJ1-1, with 8 positions matching TRBD1. The germline V gene encodes CDR1 MNHEY and CDR2 SMNVEV (reference sequence). V trimming: 5 bases; J trimming: 4 bases; junction bases outside the gene matches: 9. The CDR3 is made up of 15 amino acids. The CDR3 loop reads CASSAGQGKGTEAFF. The CDR3 DNA reads as TGTGCCAGCAGTGCCGGACAGGGTAAGGGCACTGAAGCTTTCTTT.

This clone was seen only a few times. The J gene is TRBJ1-1, the V gene TRBV5-6; 7 nucleotides agree with TRBD1. The CDR3 length is 15 residues. Germline V CDR1 and CDR2: SGHDT, YYEEEE. V was clipped by 3 bases and J by 3 bases; unmatched bases: 8. The CDR3 reads CASSYIPQGDTEAFF. The CDR3 bases are TGTGCCAGCAGCTATATACCTCAGGGGGACACTGAAGCTTTCTTT.

The chain recombines TRBV7-9 with TRBJ2-3, with 13 bases fitting TRBD2. Germline lookup yields CDR1 SEHNR and CDR2 FQNEAQ (reference sequence). This CDR3 has 16 amino acids. V gave up 5 bases and J gave up 3 bases; unmatched junction bases: 5. In DNA, the CDR3 is TGTGCCAGCAGCGGATGGACTAGCGGGAGAACAGATACGCAGTATTTT. Amino acid sequence: CASSGWTSGRTDTQYF. Combining the CDR3 with reference TRBV7-9 and TRBJ2-3 gives the whole variable domain DTGVSQNPRHKITKRGQNVTFRCDPISEHNRLYWYRQTLGQGPEFLTYFQNEAQLEKSRLLSDRFSAERPKGSFSTLEIQRTEQGDSAMYLCASSGWTSGRTDTQYFGPGTRLTVL.

This clone occurred a few times. The chain is built from TRBV28 and TRBJ2-3, with TRBD2 matching over 8 bases. The CDR3 loop spans 15 amino acids. Trimming at V came to 6 bases and at J to 3 bases, leaving 8 bases not matched to a gene. Germline V gene sequence: CDR1 MDHEN, CDR2 SYDVKM. This CDR3 is CASRDRGGRTDTQYF. The CDR3 DNA follows: TGTGCCAGCAGGGACCGGGGGGGGCGGACAGATACGCAGTATTTT.

This chain joins TRBV25-1 and TRBJ2-1; TRBD2 agrees at 14 bases. The V and J ends lost 8 bases and 10 bases, in that order; junction bases with no gene match: 7. There are 14 residues in the CDR3. Per the germline V gene, CDR1 is MGHDK and CDR2 is SYGVNS. The CDR3 spells CASRGLAGGGEQFF. The CDR3 DNA reads TGTGCCAGCCGAGGACTAGCGGGAGGCGGGGAGCAGTTCTTC.

This clone was counted only a few times. V and J are TRBV29-1 and TRBJ1-1; unclear D gene. Germline V gene sequence: CDR1 SQVTM, CDR2 ANQGSEA. This CDR3 comprises 12 residues. V lost 6 bases and J 0 bases, leaving 8 bases between the germline ends. The DNA for the CDR3 is TGCAGCGTAATGGCAATGAACACTGAAGCTTTCTTT. As protein: CSVMAMNTEAFF.

This chain joins TRBV6-1 and TRBJ2-7, with D perhaps TRBD1 (5 bases). The V end lost 3 bases, the J end lost 0 bases, and 9 bases lay between the germline ends. The V gene's germline CDR1 is MNHNS and CDR2 SASEGT. The CDR3 covers 14 residues. This CDR3 reads CASSDQGISYEQYF. Here the CDR3 DNA reads TGTGCCAGCAGTGATCAGGGTATCTCCTACGAGCAGTACTTC.

The chain uses TRBV5-1 and TRBJ1-2; 9 bases agree with TRBD1. Germline assignment: CDR1 SGHRS and CDR2 YFSETQ. The J segment lost 2 bases and the V segment lost 4 bases, leaving 6 bases of the junction unmatched. The CDR3 totals 15 residues. The CDR3 nucleotides read TGCGCCAGCAGCCGGACAGGGGAAGTCAACTATGGCTACACCTTC. Residues: CASSRTGEVNYGYTF.

The DNA of the CDR3 is TGTGCCAGCAGCTCGGGGGGACAGGGAAAAGATACGCAGTATTTT. Its protein product is CASSSGGQGKDTQYF. The J gene is TRBJ2-3, the V gene TRBV7-2, with 9 positions matching TRBD1. This CDR3 has 15 amino acids. CDR1 is SGHTA and CDR2 is FQGNSA in the germline V gene. V shed 4 bases and J 5 bases; nucleotides not matched to a gene: 7. Variable domain in full (rest from reference TRBV7-2 and TRBJ2-3): GAGVSQSPSNKVTEKGKDVELRCDPISGHTALYWYRQSLGQGLEFLIYFQGNSAPDKSGLPSDRFSAERTGGSVSTLTIQRTQQEDSAVYLCASSSGGQGKDTQYFGPGTRLTVL.

This rearrangement joins TRBV5-5 to TRBJ2-7; D call uncertain. Germline values: CDR1 SGHKS, CDR2 YYEKEE (reference sequence). CDR3 size: 14 residues. The V end lost 0 bases, the J end lost 0 bases, and 7 bases lay between the germline ends. CDR3 protein: CASSLESSSYEQYF. CDR3 bases: TGTGCCAGCAGCTTGGAATCCTCCTCCTACGAGCAGTACTTC.

V is TRBV25-1 and J is TRBJ1-1; D possibly corresponds to TRBD1 (6 bases). The CDR3 covers 15 residues. Germline-derived CDR1 and CDR2 are MGHDK and SYGVNS. V lost 5 bases and J 0 bases, leaving 13 bases between the germline ends. The CDR3 reads CASSQGGRLNTEAFF. The DNA of the CDR3 is TGTGCCAGCAGTCAAGGGGGAAGACTGAACACTGAAGCTTTCTTT.

The V and J genes are TRBV28 and TRBJ2-7; a weak D match, TRBD1 (6 bases). The CDR3 extends over 15 amino acids. Germline CDR1 MDHEN, CDR2 SYDVKM. Trimming took 2 bases from V and 4 from J, leaving 15 bases between them. In nucleotides, the CDR3 is TGTGCCAGCAGTTTAAGATCCCCCGGACAGTACGAGCAGTACTTC. This encodes CASSLRSPGQYEQYF.

The genes are TRBV6-1 and TRBJ2-1; 7 bases map to TRBD2. J was trimmed by 3 bases and V by 6 bases; bases with no gene match: 8. The CDR3 consists of 15 residues. Germline loops: CDR1 MNHNS, CDR2 SASEGT. CDR3 region: CASSSRELLYNEQFF. The CDR3 nucleotides are TGTGCCAGCAGCTCGCGGGAGTTACTCTACAATGAGCAGTTCTTC.

The chain joins TRBV19 to TRBJ1-3; D is unresolved. V dropped 7 bases and J dropped 0 bases, with 4 bases sitting between them. CDR3 size: 12 residues. The V gene's germline CDR1 is LNHDA and CDR2 SQIVND (reference sequence). The CDR3 sequence: CASTYSGNTIYF. CDR3 DNA sequence: TGTGCCAGTACTTACTCTGGAAACACCATATATTTT.

The V call is TRBV28, the J call TRBJ2-7; 12 positions agree with TRBD1. Looked up from germline, CDR1 is MDHEN and CDR2 is SYDVKM. The CDR3 spans 17 residues. The V segment lost 5 bases and the J segment 7 bases; nucleotides outside the gene matches: 15. CDR3 loop: CASSPVPPGQGAREQYF. The CDR3 DNA reads TGTGCCAGCAGTCCCGTGCCCCCGGGACAGGGGGCGAGAGAGCAGTACTTC.

About this clone: Different DNA sequences within this sample yield the same CDR3. This sequence joins TRBV5-4 and TRBJ2-2; D is possibly TRBD1 (6 bases). CDR1 and CDR2 (germline): SGHNT, YYREEE (reference sequence). Between the trimmed V and J ends, which lost 2 bases and 1 base, there was a span of 15 bases. This CDR3 is built from 17 residues. CDR3 in amino acids: CASSFATGPQNTGELFF. The CDR3 nucleotides read TGTGCCAGCAGCTTCGCAACAGGGCCTCAGAACACCGGGGAGCTGTTTTTT.

Details on this clone: The junction departs from the called germline gene at one end, perhaps through a read error. The chain recombines TRBV9 with TRBJ2-6; 10 nucleotides agree with TRBD2. The CDR3 totals 22 residues. Germline assignment: CDR1 SGDLS and CDR2 YYNGEE. CDR3 protein: CASSEKPGTPGLAESGANGLTF. In nucleotides, the CDR3 is TGTGCCAGCAGCGAAAAGCCCGGGACTCCTGGACTAGCGGAGTCTGGGGCCAACGGCCTGACTTTC.

The chain uses TRBV19 and TRBJ2-6, with a weak D call TRBD2 (5 bases). The V and J ends lost 0 bases and 3 bases respectively, with 12 bases between them. There are 17 residues in the CDR3. CDR1 and CDR2 from the germline V gene are LNHDA and SQIVND (reference sequence). CDR3 DNA sequence: TGTGCCAGTAGTATAGACGGATCCGGGGTTGGGGCCAACGTCCTGACTTTC. Its protein is CASSIDGSGVGANVLTF.